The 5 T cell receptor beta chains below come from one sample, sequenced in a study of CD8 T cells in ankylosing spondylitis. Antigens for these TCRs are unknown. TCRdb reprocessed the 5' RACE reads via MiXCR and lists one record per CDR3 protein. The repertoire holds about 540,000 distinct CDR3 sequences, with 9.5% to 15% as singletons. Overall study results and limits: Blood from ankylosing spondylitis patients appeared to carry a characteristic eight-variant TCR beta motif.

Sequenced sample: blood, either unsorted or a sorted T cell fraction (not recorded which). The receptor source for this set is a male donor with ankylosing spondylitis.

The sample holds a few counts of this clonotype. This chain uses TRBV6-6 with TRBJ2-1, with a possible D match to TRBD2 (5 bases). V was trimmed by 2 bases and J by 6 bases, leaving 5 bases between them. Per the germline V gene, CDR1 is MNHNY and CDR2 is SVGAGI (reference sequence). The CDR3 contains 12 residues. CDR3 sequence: CASSYAGNEQFF. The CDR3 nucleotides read TGTGCCAGCAGTTACGCGGGCAATGAGCAGTTCTTC.

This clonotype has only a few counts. The CDR3 sequence is CASGLAGAREQFF. As DNA, the CDR3 is TGTGCTTCCGGACTAGCGGGAGCTCGAGAGCAGTTCTTC. This chain joins TRBV6-6 and TRBJ2-1; 13 bases match TRBD2. Germline V gives CDR1 MNHNY, CDR2 SVGAGI (reference sequence). This CDR3 comprises 13 residues.

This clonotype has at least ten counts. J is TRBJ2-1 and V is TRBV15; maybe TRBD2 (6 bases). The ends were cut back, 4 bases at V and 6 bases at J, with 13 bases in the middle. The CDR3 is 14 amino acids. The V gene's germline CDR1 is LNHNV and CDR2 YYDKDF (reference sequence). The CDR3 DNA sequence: TGTGCCACCAGCACCTTAGCGGCCTTCAATGAGCAGTTCTTC. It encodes CATSTLAAFNEQFF.

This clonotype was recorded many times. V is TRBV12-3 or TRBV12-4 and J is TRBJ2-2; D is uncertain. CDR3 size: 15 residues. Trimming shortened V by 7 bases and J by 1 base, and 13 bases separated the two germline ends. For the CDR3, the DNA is TGTGCCAGCACCTTGGTGTCGCTGAACACCGGGGAGCTGTTTTTT. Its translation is CASTLVSLNTGELFF.

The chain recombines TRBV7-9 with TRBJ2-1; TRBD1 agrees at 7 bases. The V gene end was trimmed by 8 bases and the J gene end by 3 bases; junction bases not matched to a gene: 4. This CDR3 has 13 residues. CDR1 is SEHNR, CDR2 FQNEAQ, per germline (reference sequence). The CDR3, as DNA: TGTGCCAGCGAGGGGGCTGGCTACAATGAGCAGTTCTTC. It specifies CASEGAGYNEQFF.